Detailed here is one T cell receptor (beta chain). Its antigen remains unidentified. Following autologous stem cell transplantation, relapse occurred in every patient, and exposure to brentuximab vedotin varied. The V end was cut by 2 bases, the J end by 2 bases, with 0 bases between. This CDR3 has 11 residues. Germline V gene lookup returns CDR1 LNHNV and CDR2 YYDKDF (reference sequence). The data were taken from a study of PD-1 blockade in classical Hodgkin lymphoma. Study-wide points: In CD4+ cells, TCR diversity went up significantly by C4D1, but in CD8+ cells it did not. When nivolumab was started under 1 year after ASCT, patients were excluded. Baseline diversity was lower in partial responders and progressors than complete responders. According to reports, newly diagnosed patients had lower baseline TCR diversity than healthy donors, and relapsed/refractory patients had lower baseline TCR diversity still.

This table comes from immunoSEQ multiplex PCR, and its TCRdb copy is limited to in-frame clones, with some not included. Of 84,000 or so clones in the sample, about nine tenths are singletons; the top ten hold roughly 3%. The sequencing used peripheral blood mononuclear cells (PBMCs), collected before the second cycle of nivolumab. This chain links TRBV15 with TRBJ2-5; D not resolved. The TCR originated in a human donor with classical Hodgkin lymphoma. This CDR3 reads CATSRQETQYF. CDR3 bases: TGTGCCACCAGCAGACAAGAGACCCAGTACTTC.